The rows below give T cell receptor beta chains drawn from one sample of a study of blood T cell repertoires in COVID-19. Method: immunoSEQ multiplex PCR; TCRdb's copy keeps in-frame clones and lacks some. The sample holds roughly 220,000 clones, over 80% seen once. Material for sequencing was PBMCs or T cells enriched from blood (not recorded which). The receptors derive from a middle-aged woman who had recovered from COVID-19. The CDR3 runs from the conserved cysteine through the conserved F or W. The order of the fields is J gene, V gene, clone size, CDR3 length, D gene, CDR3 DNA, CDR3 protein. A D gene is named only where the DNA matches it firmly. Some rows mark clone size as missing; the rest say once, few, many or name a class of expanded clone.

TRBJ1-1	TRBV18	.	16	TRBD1	TGTGCCAGCTCACCAGGACAGGGATGGGGCGCCACTGAAGCTTTCTTT	CASSPGQGWGATEAFF
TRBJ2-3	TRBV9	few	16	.	TGTGCCAGCAGTGCCCTGGGCGCCCAAAGCACAGATACGCAGTATTTT	CASSALGAQSTDTQYF
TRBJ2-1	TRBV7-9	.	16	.	TGTGCCAGCAAAATTGGGTTTCGGGAGTTGGCAAATGAGCAGTTCTTC	CASKIGFRELANEQFF
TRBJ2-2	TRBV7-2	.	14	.	TGTGCCAGCAGCTCCCTCCTGAACACCGGGGAGCTGTTTTTT	CASSSLLNTGELFF
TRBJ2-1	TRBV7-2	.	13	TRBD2	TGTGCCAGCAGAGAGGCGGGAGGTGATGAGCAGTTCTTC	CASREAGGDEQFF
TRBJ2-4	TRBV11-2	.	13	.	TGTGCCAGCAGCTTAGAAGGTGGGCTAGCGCCTTACTTC	CASSLEGGLAPYF
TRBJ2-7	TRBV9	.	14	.	TGTGCCAGCAGCGTAGGCGCGGGGATCTACGAGCAGTACTTC	CASSVGAGIYEQYF
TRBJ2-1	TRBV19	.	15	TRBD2	TGTGCCAGTAGTATCTCTAGCGGGAGGGCCAATGAGCAGTTCTTC	CASSISSGRANEQFF
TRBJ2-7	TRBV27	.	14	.	TGTGCCAGCAGATCCGCCGACAGCCTCTACGAGCAGTACTTC	CASRSADSLYEQYF
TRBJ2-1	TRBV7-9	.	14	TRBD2	TGTGCCAGCAGCTTTCGGGACTACTACAATGAGCAGTTCTTC	CASSFRDYYNEQFF
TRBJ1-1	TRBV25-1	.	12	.	TGTGCCAGCTCGGACTCTATTGTTGAAGCTTTCTTT	CASSDSIVEAFF
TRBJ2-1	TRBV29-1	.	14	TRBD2	TGCAGCGCCCAAAGGGAGGGCCTAGGCAATGAGCAGTTCTTC	CSAQREGLGNEQFF
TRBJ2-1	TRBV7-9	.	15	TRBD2	TGTGCCAGCAGCTCCAGCGGGAGGGCGCCTAATGAGCAGTTCTTC	CASSSSGRAPNEQFF
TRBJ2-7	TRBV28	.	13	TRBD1	TGTGCCAGCAGGCACAGGGGGACCTACGAGCAGTACTTC	CASRHRGTYEQYF
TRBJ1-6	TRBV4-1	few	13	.	TGCGCCAGCAGCCCACAATCAGGGTCACCCCTCCACTTT	CASSPQSGSPLHF
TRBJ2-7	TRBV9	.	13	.	TGTGCCAGCATCGCCGGGGGGCGGTACGAGCAGTACTTC	CASIAGGRYEQYF
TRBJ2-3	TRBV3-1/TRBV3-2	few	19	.	TGTGCCAGCAGCCAATGGAACTCCCCGGAAGGACTCCCCACAGATACGCAGTATTTT	CASSQWNSPEGLPTDTQYF
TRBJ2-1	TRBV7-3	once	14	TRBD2	TGTGCCAGCAGCCTGGGGGGGAGAGGTAATGAGCAGTTCTTC	CASSLGGRGNEQFF
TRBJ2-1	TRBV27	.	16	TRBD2	TGTGCCAGCTCCCCTGGGACTAGCGGGAAGTGGAATGAGCAGTTCTTC	CASSPGTSGKWNEQFF
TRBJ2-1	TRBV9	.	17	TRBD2	TGTGCCAGCAGCGTAGACGGGGGACTAGCGGCCTACAATGAGCAGTTCTTC	CASSVDGGLAAYNEQFF
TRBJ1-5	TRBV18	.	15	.	TGTGCCAGCTCGTCACAGGGCAAGGGCAATCAGCCCCAGCATTTT	CASSSQGKGNQPQHF
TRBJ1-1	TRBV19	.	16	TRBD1	TGTGCCAGTAGTACGTACAGGGGGCGATGGAATACTGAAGCTTTCTTT	CASSTYRGRWNTEAFF
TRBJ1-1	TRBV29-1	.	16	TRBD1	TGCAGCGTTGAGAGAGGGGGACAGGGGAAAAGGGCTGAAGCTTTCTTT	CSVERGGQGKRAEAFF
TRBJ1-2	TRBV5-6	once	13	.	TGTGCCAGCAGCGTGGAGGGGCTCTATGGCTACACCTTC	CASSVEGLYGYTF
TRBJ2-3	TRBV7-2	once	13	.	TGTGCCAGCAGCTTAGATGTAGTGCCAGGACAGTATTTT	CASSLDVVPGQYF
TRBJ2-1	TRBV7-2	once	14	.	TGTGCCAGCAGCTTACAGGGTCTTAGAAATGAGCAGTTCTTC	CASSLQGLRNEQFF
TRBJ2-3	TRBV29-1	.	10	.	TGCAGCGTTGCGGTTGATACGCAGTATTTT	CSVAVDTQYF
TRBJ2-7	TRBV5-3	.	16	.	TGTGCCAGAAGCTTTCCAGGGCCGGCCCTGAGGTGCGAGCAGTACTTC	CARSFPGPALRCEQYF
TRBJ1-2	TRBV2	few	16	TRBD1	TGTGCCAGCAGTGAAGATTGGGGACAGGATGGCTATGGCTACACCTTC	CASSEDWGQDGYGYTF
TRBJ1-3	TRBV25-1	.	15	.	TGTGCCAGCAGTGGTCAGGCGTTCTCTGGAAACACCATATATTTT	CASSGQAFSGNTIYF
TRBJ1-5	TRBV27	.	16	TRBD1	TGTGCCAGCAGTTTAAGGGGGGACAGGCGCAATCAGCCCCAGCATTTT	CASSLRGDRRNQPQHF
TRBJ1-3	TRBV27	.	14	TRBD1	TGTGCCAGCAGTTCAGGGGGACTCGGAAACACCATATATTTT	CASSSGGLGNTIYF
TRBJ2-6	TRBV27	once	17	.	TGTGCCAGCAGTCTCGAACCAGTTTCGACTGGGGCCAACGTCCTGACTTTC	CASSLEPVSTGANVLTF
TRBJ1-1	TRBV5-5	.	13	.	TGTGCCAGCAGCTTCGGCAGGGCGCCTGGGGCTTTCTTT	CASSFGRAPGAFF
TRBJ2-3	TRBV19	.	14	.	TGTGCCAGTATGGGCAGGGAGGGGGCAGATACGCAGTATTTT	CASMGREGADTQYF
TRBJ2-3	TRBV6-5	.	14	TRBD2	TGTGCCAGCAGCAGCGGGAGTTACACAGATACGCAGTATTTT	CASSSGSYTDTQYF
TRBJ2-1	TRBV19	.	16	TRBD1	TGTGCCAGTAGTAATTTCCCGGGACAGGAGGGAAATGAGCAGTTCTTC	CASSNFPGQEGNEQFF